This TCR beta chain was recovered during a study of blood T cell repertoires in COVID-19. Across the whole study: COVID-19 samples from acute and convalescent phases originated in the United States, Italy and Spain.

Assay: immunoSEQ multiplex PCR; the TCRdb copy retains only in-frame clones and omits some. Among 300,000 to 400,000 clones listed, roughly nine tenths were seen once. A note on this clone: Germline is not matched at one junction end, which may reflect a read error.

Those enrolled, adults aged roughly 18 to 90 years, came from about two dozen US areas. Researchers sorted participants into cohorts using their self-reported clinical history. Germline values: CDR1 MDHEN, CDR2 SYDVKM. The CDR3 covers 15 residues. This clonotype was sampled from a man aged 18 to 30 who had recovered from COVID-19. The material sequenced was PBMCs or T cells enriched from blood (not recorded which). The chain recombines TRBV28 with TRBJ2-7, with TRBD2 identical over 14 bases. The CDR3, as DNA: TGCAAATATGGACTAGCGGGGGGTAGCTCCTACGAGCAGTACTTC. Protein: CKYGLAGGSSYEQYF.